Presented here are 16 T cell receptor beta chains from one specimen sequenced in a study of cytomegalovirus exposure and HLA in healthy donors (dated by TCRdb to the late 2010s). The library was made by the immunoSEQ multiplex PCR assay. For the multiplex PCR, a mixture combining 60 forward primers for TCR Vbeta segments and 13 reverse primers for TCR Jbeta segments was used. TCRdb obtained this table from immuneACCESS and retained in-frame rearrangements with V and J assigned. These tables miss some clones; where compared with another copy, unresolved V genes account for less than half of the shortfall, and the remainder is unexplained. The table for this sample lists roughly 98,000 clones; 70% to 80% of them were counted only once. The ten largest clonotypes hold less than 8.5% of the sample. Sequencing input: PBMCs. These receptors originate from a female donor in good health and CMV-seronegative.

The CDR3 nucleotides are TGTGCCAGCCGCCTGACAGGATCCTACGAGCAGTACTTC. Translation: CASRLTGSYEQYF. The chain couples TRBV28 to TRBJ2-7, with a tentative D call TRBD1 (6 bases). Germline V gives CDR1 MDHEN, CDR2 SYDVKM. CDR3 size: 13 residues. Trimming removed 8 bases at V and 1 base at J, with 12 bases between. Variable domain in full (rest from reference TRBV28 and TRBJ2-7): DVKVTQSSRYLVKRTGEKVFLECVQDMDHENMFWYRQDPGLGLRLIYFSYDVKMKEKGDIPEGYSVSREKKERFSLILESASTNQTSMYLCASRLTGSYEQYFGPGTRLTVT.

This clone was seen more than once but under ten times. The V gene is TRBV2, the J gene TRBJ2-5; 9 nucleotides agree with TRBD1. J was trimmed by 2 bases and V by 5 bases; bases with no gene match: 6. This CDR3 contains 15 residues. Germline V lookup: CDR1 SNHLY, CDR2 FYNNEI. The CDR3 is CASSRTGATQETQYF. CDR3 nucleotide sequence: TGTGCCAGCAGTAGGACAGGGGCCACACAAGAGACCCAGTACTTC.

The V gene is TRBV5-1, the J gene TRBJ2-3; 13 bases map to TRBD2. J lost 3 bases, V lost 1 base, and 8 bases had no gene match. The germline CDR1 and CDR2 sequences are SGHRS and YFSETQ. CDR3 length equals 18 residues. CDR3 residues: CASSLKTSGGAQTDTQYF. DNA for the CDR3: TGCGCCAGCAGCTTGAAAACTAGCGGGGGGGCCCAAACAGATACGCAGTATTTT. The full variable domain, its missing parts supplied by reference TRBV5-1 and TRBJ2-3, is KAGVTQTPRYLIKTRGQQVTLSCSPISGHRSVSWYQQTPGQGLQFLFEYFSETQRNKGNFPGRFSGRQFSNSRSEMNVSTLELGDSALYLCASSLKTSGGAQTDTQYFGPGTRLTVL.

The V call is TRBV4-1, the J call TRBJ2-3; 16 nucleotides agree with TRBD2. Germline CDR1 reads MGHRA; CDR2 reads YSYEKL. J gave up 2 bases and V 2 bases, and 13 bases lay outside the gene matches. The CDR3 loop spans 21 amino acids. As DNA, the CDR3 is TGCGCCAGCAGCCAAAAACCGGGACTAGCGGGAGGGAATACTCACACAGATACGCAGTATTTT. Protein: CASSQKPGLAGGNTHTDTQYF.

The chain couples TRBV18 to TRBJ1-1; 10 nucleotides align to TRBD1. Unmatched junction bases numbered 2, after V lost 3 bases and J lost 1 base. Germline CDR1 and CDR2: KGHSH and LQKENI. The CDR3 loop spans 15 amino acids. Here the CDR3 DNA reads TGTGCCAGCTCACCTAGGACAGGGGGGAACACTGAAGCTTTCTTT. Translation gives CASSPRTGGNTEAFF.

The rearrangement links TRBV19 to TRBJ1-1; D gene uncertain. CDR3 length: 15 residues. The V end was cut by 2 bases, the J end by 1 base, with 11 bases between. CDR1 and CDR2 from the germline V gene are LNHDA and SQIVND (reference sequence). CDR3 loop: CASSITNTPNTEAFF. The CDR3 DNA follows: TGTGCCAGTAGTATAACTAACACACCGAACACTGAAGCTTTCTTT. The complete variable domain, with remaining parts taken from reference TRBV19 and TRBJ1-1, reads DGGITQSPKYLFRKEGQNVTLSCEQNLNHDAMYWYRQDPGQGLRLIYYSQIVNDFQKGDIAEGYSVSREKKESFPLTVTSAQKNPTAFYLCASSITNTPNTEAFFGQGTRLTVV.

CDR3 sequence (DNA): TGTGCCAGCAGTTTAGACGGGGGCACAGATACGCAGTATTTT. Translating it yields CASSLDGGTDTQYF. This chain uses TRBV27 with TRBJ2-3, with a weak D call TRBD2 (5 bases). The CDR3 length is 14 residues. In germline, CDR1 is MNHEY, CDR2 SMNVEV (reference sequence). V lost 2 bases to trimming and J lost 1 base, with 7 bases between them.

J is TRBJ1-2 and V is TRBV7-9, with D unresolved. The CDR3 has 14 amino acids. Germline V gives CDR1 SEHNR, CDR2 FQNEAQ (reference sequence). Trimming removed 1 base from V and 6 bases from J, with 12 bases in between. The CDR3 DNA reads TGTGCCAGCAGCTTAGAGACAAAAGTCAATGGCTACACCTTC. Amino acids: CASSLETKVNGYTF.

The CDR3 DNA reads as TGTGCCTGGAGTGGCGGGACAGGGACGGGGCAGCCCCAGCATTTT. It yields the protein CAWSGGTGTGQPQHF. This chain connects TRBV30 to TRBJ1-5; 9 bases are a match to TRBD1. The CDR3 sequence is 15 residues long. Germline lookup yields CDR1 GTSNPN and CDR2 SVGIG (reference sequence). V lost 1 base to trimming and J lost 7 bases; unmatched junction nucleotides: 8. Together with reference TRBV30 and TRBJ1-5, the CDR3 gives the full variable domain: SQTIHQWPATLVQPVGSPLSLECTVEGTSNPNLYWYRQAAGRGLQLLFYSVGIGQISSEVPQNLSASRPQDRQFILSSKKLLLSDSGFYLCAWSGGTGTGQPQHFGDGTRLSIL.

V usage is TRBV4-3 and J usage is TRBJ1-3, with 9 bases lining up with TRBD1. J was trimmed by 0 bases and V by 0 bases; bases with no gene match: 6. The CDR3 loop spans 18 amino acids. Germline V CDR1 and CDR2: LGHNA, YSLEER. The CDR3 sequence: CASSQDSGQGHSGNTIYF. CDR3 nucleotides: TGCGCCAGCAGCCAAGATTCGGGACAGGGCCACTCTGGAAACACCATATATTTT.

The chain has TRBV28 and TRBJ2-7; the D gene is possibly TRBD1 (5 bases). The germline gives CDR1 MDHEN, CDR2 SYDVKM. This CDR3 spans 12 amino acids. V was pared by 7 bases and J by 5 bases, with 12 bases between. This CDR3 is CASNTGRDEQYF. The CDR3 nucleotides read TGTGCCAGCAACACAGGCCGTGACGAGCAGTACTTC.

Details on this clone: Other nucleotide sequences in the sample specify the same CDR3. V usage is TRBV28 and J usage is TRBJ2-1; the match to TRBD2 covers 9 bases. The V gene end was trimmed by 6 bases and the J gene end by 9 bases; junction bases not matched to a gene: 12. CDR1 and CDR2 from the germline V gene are MDHEN and SYDVKM. This CDR3 has 15 amino acids. This CDR3 reads CASSPRLAGVGEQFF. CDR3 coding DNA: TGTGCCAGCAGCCCCCGATTAGCGGGAGTCGGTGAGCAGTTCTTC.

The chain couples TRBV7-3 to TRBJ2-1; 11 positions match TRBD2. Germline loops: CDR1 SGHTA, CDR2 FQGTGA. This CDR3 contains 14 residues. V lost 3 bases to trimming and J lost 6 bases; unmatched junction nucleotides: 1. CDR3 protein: CASSFSGRANEQFF. Here the CDR3 DNA reads TGTGCCAGCAGCTTTAGCGGGAGGGCCAATGAGCAGTTCTTC.

The chain carries TRBV19 and TRBJ2-5, with 11 bases fitting TRBD1. The CDR3 totals 16 residues. Germline V gene data show CDR1 as LNHDA and CDR2 as SQIVND (reference sequence). After removal of 1 base from V and 5 bases from J, the junction contained 6 bases not matched to a gene. The CDR3 here is CASSIGGTGGQETQYF. DNA for the CDR3: TGTGCCAGTAGTATAGGAGGGACAGGGGGTCAGGAGACCCAGTACTTC.

V is TRBV27 and J is TRBJ2-3; 8 bases match TRBD2. Trimming removed 0 bases from V and 14 bases from J; junction bases left unmatched: 19. The germline gives CDR1 MNHEY, CDR2 SMNVEV (reference sequence). This CDR3 region has 17 residues. Here the CDR3 DNA reads TGTGCCAGCAGTTTATCCAGTTGGTCAGGACTAGCCCTTCGTCGGTATTTT. Translation: CASSLSSWSGLALRRYF.

Details on this clone: The sample carries other DNA sequences with the same CDR3. V is TRBV6-5 and J is TRBJ1-3; D may be TRBD1 (6 bases). This CDR3 is built from 13 residues. V lost 4 bases to trimming and J lost 5 bases, with 9 bases between them. Germline-derived CDR1 and CDR2 are MNHEY and SVGAGI. As DNA, the CDR3 is TGTGCCAGCAGTTCGGGACAACGAAACACCATATATTTT. Translating it yields CASSSGQRNTIYF.